These 11 T cell receptor beta chains came from one sample sequenced in a study of T cells in Graves' hyperthyroidism and ophthalmopathy. Amplification of TCR beta CDR3 regions was performed using RNA transcripts as template. First-round RT-PCR targeting the TCR CDR3 was performed with the HTBI primer set. MiXCR was run by TCRdb on the multiplex PCR reads, yielding one entry per CDR3 protein. The sample shows around 300,000 distinct CDR3 sequences, about 25% of them seen only once. The sample was blood. The receptors derive from a man aged 35-49 years with Graves' hyperthyroidism that later progressed to Graves' ophthalmopathy.

The V and J genes are TRBV2 and TRBJ2-1; possibly TRBD1 for D (5 bases). CDR1 and CDR2 (germline): SNHLY, FYNNEI. Trimming removed 3 bases at V and 8 bases at J, with 11 bases between. The CDR3 is 13 amino acids. The CDR3 coding sequence is TGTGCCAGCAGTGATTGGCAAGGGGATGAGCAGTTCTTC. Translation: CASSDWQGDEQFF.

In its sample, this clonotype was seen many times. The chain combines TRBV20-1 with TRBJ1-6; D might be TRBD1 (5 bases). Germline V gene data show CDR1 as DFQATT and CDR2 as SNEGSKA (reference sequence). The CDR3 consists of 13 residues. Between the trimmed V and J ends, which lost 6 bases and 10 bases, there was a span of 16 bases. The CDR3 region has the DNA TGCAGTGCGGGGCCAGGGAGTCGATCACCCCTCCACTTT. It is translated as CSAGPGSRSPLHF.

This clonotype appeared many times. At one boundary the junction diverges from the germline segment, which might be a read error. The genes are TRBV6-1 and TRBJ1-1, with TRBD1 as a possible D gene (6 bases). The CDR3 sequence is 13 residues long. Germline V lookup: CDR1 MNHNS, CDR2 SASEGT. The CDR3 region is CASTRGGTREALF. The CDR3 coding sequence is TGTGCCAGCACGCGAGGGGGGACCCGTGAAGCTCTCTTT.

This clonotype was observed at least ten times. The V gene is TRBV4-1, the J gene TRBJ2-7; D unresolved. Looked up from germline, CDR1 is MGHRA and CDR2 is YSYEKL. Trimming pared 0 bases from V and 2 bases from J, leaving 2 bases between. The CDR3 runs to 12 residues. The CDR3, as DNA: TGCGCCAGCAGCCAAGAACCCTACGAGCAGTACTTC. It specifies CASSQEPYEQYF.

This clonotype was recorded many times. This sequence joins TRBV19 and TRBJ2-7; 9 bases match TRBD1. V lost 5 bases to trimming and J lost 6 bases; unmatched junction nucleotides: 11. The CDR3 is 15 residues long. Germline V lookup: CDR1 LNHDA, CDR2 SQIVND (reference sequence). CDR3 sequence reads: CASSPFGQGNFEQYF. CDR3 DNA: TGTGCCAGTAGTCCCTTCGGACAGGGGAATTTCGAGCAGTACTTC.

Details on this clonotype: A read error may account for a junction end that differs from germline. This chain joins TRBV2 and TRBJ2-5; TRBD1 matches at 11 bases. The CDR3 is made up of 17 amino acids. CDR1 is SNHLY and CDR2 is FYNNEI in the germline V gene. As DNA, the CDR3 is TGTGCCAGCAGCGCGACCGGACAGGGGGCGGACTTGGAGACCCAGTACTTT. It encodes CASSATGQGADLETQYF.

The rearrangement links TRBV30 to TRBJ2-7; D tentatively fits TRBD1 or TRBD2 (5 bases each). Germline V gene lookup returns CDR1 GTSNPN and CDR2 SVGIG (reference sequence). Trimming removed 5 bases from V and 2 bases from J, with 13 bases in between. The CDR3 has 13 residues. The CDR3 nucleotides read TGTGCCTGGGCCCGGGACGGACCCTACGAGCAGTACTTC. Its translation is CAWARDGPYEQYF.

Ten or more counts support this clonotype. This sequence joins TRBV15 and TRBJ2-5; maybe TRBD2 (6 bases). Trimming pared 1 base from V and 5 bases from J, leaving 17 bases between. The CDR3 loop spans 16 amino acids. CDR1 is LNHNV and CDR2 is YYDKDF in the germline V gene (reference sequence). CDR3 coding DNA: TGTGCCACCAGCAGAGGTTGGGGAGGCAGGGAGGAGACCCAGTACTTC. It is translated as CATSRGWGGREETQYF.

The chain employs TRBV12-3 or TRBV12-4 and TRBJ1-1, with D possibly matching TRBD1 (6 bases). V was cut by 5 bases and J by 5 bases, with 12 bases left in between. This CDR3 comprises 13 residues. CDR3: CASSRTGQTEAFF. CDR3 DNA: TGTGCCAGCAGTAGAACAGGGCAAACTGAAGCTTTCTTT.

At least ten counts were recorded for this clonotype. This rearrangement joins TRBV7-9 to TRBJ2-7; unclear D gene. Germline CDR1 reads SEHNR; CDR2 reads FQNEAQ (reference sequence). Trimming pared 5 bases from V and 2 bases from J, leaving 10 bases between. The CDR3 is made up of 13 amino acids. The CDR3 here is CASSPPGPYEQYF. Written as DNA, the CDR3 is TGTGCCAGCAGCCCGCCCGGCCCCTACGAGCAGTACTTC.

The J gene is TRBJ2-7, the V gene TRBV6-1, with 9 positions matching TRBD2. CDR3 length: 15 amino acids. Germline loops: CDR1 MNHNS, CDR2 SASEGT. Unmatched junction bases numbered 7, after V lost 4 bases and J lost 3 bases. CDR3 sequence: CASSVRTSANYEQYF. The DNA of the CDR3 is TGTGCCAGCAGTGTGAGGACTAGCGCAAACTACGAGCAGTACTTC.